This T cell receptor (beta chain) was identified during a study of CD4 and CD8 cells across lung adenocarcinoma regions. Ten or more counts support this clonotype. TCRdb independently ran MiXCR on the PCR reads; one entry per CDR3 protein. The data hold about 20,000 distinct CDR3 sequences, with around 59% observed a single time. Deletions cut 8 bases from V and 1 base from J, with 18 bases between. CDR1 and CDR2 from the germline V gene are WSHSY and SAAADI. The CDR3 sequence is 16 residues long. The sequenced material came from CD8+ T cells from the center of a lung tumor. This sequence originates from a female donor with lung adenocarcinoma. The CD4 and CD8 labels of this study may be unreliable. The V and J genes are TRBV10-2 and TRBJ2-1; tentative D call: TRBD2 (6 bases). DNA of the CDR3: TGCGCCAGCCAGCCCATCGGGAGACGGTCCTACAATGAGCAGTTCTTC. Amino acid sequence: CASQPIGRRSYNEQFF.